This record looks at one TCR beta chain sequence and its context. Per the original methods: By means of reference gene primer amplification, nucleated cell counts were estimated. Clones were read by immunoSEQ multiplex PCR, and TCRdb kept only the in-frame ones, dropping some. V, J and clone size derive from that table, while D and trimming were established from the DNA sequence. This table has some 25,000 clones, around 92% appearing once. This sample is part of a study of blood T cell repertoires in COVID-19. Across the study: Acute and convalescent COVID-19 specimens originated in the United States, Italy and Spain. Nucleic acid was either cDNA or gDNA, and it came from T cells, B-cell-depleted T cells, or PBMCs.

The CDR3 extends over 15 amino acids. The germline gives CDR1 SGHVS, CDR2 FQNEAQ. Trimming left V 4 bases short and J 8 bases short, with 15 bases between. The sample taken for sequencing was peripheral blood. The V gene is TRBV7-8, the J gene TRBJ1-6; D call uncertain. This receptor was identified in a man between 65 and 80 years old with active COVID-19. The CDR3 DNA follows: TGTGCCAGCAGCTCCCCGGGCGGGATGGATTCACCCCTCCACTTT. Protein product: CASSSPGGMDSPLHF.